A single sample is the source of the 25 T cell receptor beta chains below, sequenced in a study of neurological immune-mediated disorders. TCRdb re-called the 5' RACE reads with MiXCR, one entry per CDR3 protein. The sample includes 40,000 or so distinct CDR3 sequences, less than 8.5% seen only once; the top ten take around 4%. Sequenced input: PBMCs. The source of these receptors is a woman aged 40 to 49 in good health.

In this sample, this clonotype turned up many times. V usage is TRBV14 and J usage is TRBJ2-5; D gene unclear. The CDR3 extends over 13 amino acids. Trimming removed 4 bases at V and 0 bases at J, with 6 bases between. The V gene's germline CDR1 is SGHDN and CDR2 FVKESK. The CDR3 is CASSRVYQETQYF. The CDR3 DNA reads as TGTGCCAGCAGCCGGGTCTACCAAGAGACCCAGTACTTC.

This clonotype was detected many times. The chain combines TRBV20-1 with TRBJ2-1; 7 bases align to TRBD2. This CDR3 contains 14 residues. The V and J ends lost 3 bases and 2 bases, in that order; junction bases with no gene match: 4. Germline loops: CDR1 DFQATT, CDR2 SNEGSKA (reference sequence). CDR3 sequence reads: CSARGGAPYNEQFF. The CDR3 DNA sequence: TGCAGTGCTAGGGGAGGGGCCCCCTACAATGAGCAGTTCTTC.

This clonotype showed up many times. The chain has TRBV5-1 and TRBJ2-3, with 7 bases fitting TRBD1. Germline V gives CDR1 SGHRS, CDR2 YFSETQ. The CDR3 contains 16 residues. J gave up 2 bases and V 4 bases, and 10 bases lay outside the gene matches. CDR3 DNA: TGCGCCAGCAGCCGAAACTGGGGACAGAACACAGATACGCAGTATTTT. It is translated as CASSRNWGQNTDTQYF.

There are many counts of this clonotype. This sequence joins TRBV12-3 or TRBV12-4 and TRBJ2-1, with 13 bases that match TRBD2. J lost 0 bases, V lost 5 bases, and 4 bases had no gene match. The CDR3 is made up of 17 amino acids. The CDR3 sequence is CASSIGTSGVSYNEQFF. The CDR3 nucleotides read TGTGCCAGCAGTATCGGGACTAGCGGGGTCTCCTACAATGAGCAGTTCTTC.

This clonotype has at least ten counts. The chain is built from TRBV20-1 and TRBJ2-1, with TRBD2 matching over 8 bases. V was clipped by 4 bases and J by 5 bases; unmatched bases: 7. The germline gives CDR1 DFQATT, CDR2 SNEGSKA (reference sequence). This CDR3 has 14 amino acids. The CDR3 sequence is CSAIPSGSNNEQFF. Written as DNA, the CDR3 is TGCAGTGCTATACCTAGCGGGTCCAACAATGAGCAGTTCTTC.

The chain is built from TRBV15 and TRBJ1-3; D is unclear. This CDR3 spans 15 amino acids. V lost 5 bases and J 0 bases, leaving 11 bases between the germline ends. Germline V CDR1 and CDR2: LNHNV, YYDKDF (reference sequence). DNA for the CDR3: TGTGCCACCAGCGGTTCAGGCCTCTCTGGAAACACCATATATTTT. This translates into CATSGSGLSGNTIYF.

This clonotype was seen repeatedly, ten times or more. The chain couples TRBV7-8 to TRBJ1-4, with D unclear. V lost 4 bases to trimming and J lost 0 bases, with 6 bases between them. The CDR3 length is 14 residues. Germline V gene data show CDR1 as SGHVS and CDR2 as FQNEAQ. The CDR3 DNA follows: TGTGCCAGCAGCTCCCCTGCAACTAATGAAAAACTGTTTTTT. It yields the protein CASSSPATNEKLFF.

The chain carries TRBV27 and TRBJ2-7; TRBD2 matches 7 bases. This CDR3 has 15 amino acids. V dropped 2 bases and J dropped 3; count of bases not matched to a gene: 7. In germline, CDR1 is MNHEY, CDR2 SMNVEV (reference sequence). The CDR3, as DNA: TGTGCCAGCAGTTTAAGCGGCGGGAGCATCTACGAGCAGTACTTC. Protein: CASSLSGGSIYEQYF.

This clonotype was counted at least ten times. This chain joins TRBV3-1 and TRBJ1-4; no reliable D call. From germline, CDR1 is LGHDT and CDR2 YNNKEL (reference sequence). The CDR3 loop spans 14 amino acids. Trimming cost V 3 bases and J 4 bases, with 9 bases left between them. In DNA, the CDR3 is TGTGCCAGCAGCCACGCCCGGGATAATGAAAAACTGTTTTTT. This translates into CASSHARDNEKLFF. Full variable domain (remainder filled in from reference TRBV3-1 and TRBJ1-4): DTAVSQTPKYLVTQMGNDKSIKCEQNLGHDTMYWYKQDSKKFLKIMFSYNNKELIINETVPNRFSPKSPDKAHLNLHINSLELGDSAVYFCASSHARDNEKLFFGSGTQLSVL.

This clonotype showed up many times. The chain uses TRBV6-2 or TRBV6-3 and TRBJ2-7; maybe TRBD1 (5 bases). This CDR3 contains 11 residues. Germline-derived CDR1 and CDR2 are MNHEY and SVGEGT. V lost 6 bases and J lost 5, with 8 bases in between. The CDR3 reads CASSRADEQYF. The CDR3 region has the DNA TGTGCCAGCAGCAGGGCAGACGAGCAGTACTTC.

This clonotype was detected many times. In DNA, the CDR3 is TGTGCCAGCAGCTTAAATACAGGGGTTTCACCCCTCCACTTT. It codes for CASSLNTGVSPLHF. V usage is TRBV7-9 and J usage is TRBJ1-6; 7 nucleotides agree with TRBD1. Germline V CDR1 and CDR2: SEHNR, FQNEAQ (reference sequence). This CDR3 is built from 14 residues. Trimming at V came to 2 bases and at J to 9 bases, leaving 4 bases not matched to a gene.

This clonotype was seen ten or more times. The chain recombines TRBV20-1 with TRBJ2-1, with 10 positions matching TRBD2. The length of the CDR3 is 18 residues. Losses at the gene ends were 0 bases for V and 0 bases for J; bases not matched to a gene: 8. CDR1 is DFQATT and CDR2 is SNEGSKA in the germline V gene (reference sequence). CDR3 sequence (DNA): TGCAGTGCTAGAGATGTGAGCCTAGCGGGGGCCTCCTACAATGAGCAGTTCTTC. Protein product: CSARDVSLAGASYNEQFF.

This clonotype was seen many times. The genes are TRBV27 and TRBJ1-1, with 7 bases that match TRBD1. The V segment lost 5 bases and the J segment 4 bases; nucleotides outside the gene matches: 1. CDR1 is MNHEY, CDR2 SMNVEV, per germline (reference sequence). CDR3 length: 12 amino acids. CDR3 nucleotides: TGTGCCAGCAGTCGGACAGGCACTGAAGCTTTCTTT. Amino acids: CASSRTGTEAFF.

This clonotype has at least ten counts. The rearrangement links TRBV5-1 to TRBJ2-6; D is uncertain. With 4 bases removed from V and 4 bases from J, the gap between germline ends came to 12 bases. Germline CDR1 is SGHRS and CDR2 is YFSETQ. This CDR3 spans 15 amino acids. As DNA, the CDR3 is TGCGCCAGCAGCGCCCAGGAAAGAGGGGCCAACGTCCTGACTTTC. Amino acids: CASSAQERGANVLTF.

A remark on this clonotype: The CDR3 does not close with the conserved phenylalanine or tryptophan, likely indicating a read error. The chain employs TRBV5-1 and TRBJ2-1, with 7 bases aligning to TRBD2. The CDR3 consists of 15 residues. J gave up 3 bases and V 1 base, and 4 bases lay outside the gene matches. The V gene's germline CDR1 is SGHRS and CDR2 YFSETQ. CDR3 sequence: CASSLQRGGYNEQFL. As DNA, the CDR3 is TGCGCCAGCAGCTTGCAGCGCGGGGGCTACAATGAGCAGTTCTTG.

This clonotype showed up many times. The J gene is TRBJ2-3, the V gene TRBV20-1; 8 bases align to TRBD1. Unmatched junction bases numbered 5, after V lost 6 bases and J lost 0 bases. The CDR3 has 14 residues. Germline values: CDR1 DFQATT, CDR2 SNEGSKA (reference sequence). The CDR3 DNA sequence: TGCAGTGCCGGGACAGGACGCAGCACAGATACGCAGTATTTT. Its protein product is CSAGTGRSTDTQYF.

This clonotype showed up many times. The chain employs TRBV5-5 and TRBJ2-5, with D possibly being TRBD1 (6 bases). CDR3 length: 13 residues. The germline V gene encodes CDR1 SGHKS and CDR2 YYEKEE (reference sequence). The ends were cut back, 4 bases at V and 3 bases at J, with 10 bases in the middle. Here the CDR3 reads CASSRRTEETQYF. In nucleotides, the CDR3 is TGTGCCAGCAGCCGTAGGACAGAAGAGACCCAGTACTTC. Full variable domain (remainder filled in from reference TRBV5-5 and TRBJ2-5): DAGVTQSPTHLIKTRGQQVTLRCSPISGHKSVSWYQQVLGQGPQFIFQYYEKEERGRGNFPDRFSARQFPNYSSELNVNALLLGDSALYLCASSRRTEETQYFGPGTRLLVL.

Many counts were recorded for this clonotype. This chain joins TRBV5-1 and TRBJ1-2, with D perhaps TRBD1 (6 bases). The germline V gene has CDR1 SGHRS and CDR2 YFSETQ. V lost 4 bases to trimming and J lost 0 bases, with 19 bases between them. The CDR3 totals 17 residues. CDR3 DNA sequence: TGCGCCAGCAGCCGTTACAGGGAGCAAGGGTCTAACTATGGCTACACCTTC. Amino acids: CASSRYREQGSNYGYTF. The full variable domain, in which reference TRBV5-1 and TRBJ1-2 provide the parts outside the CDR3, is KAGVTQTPRYLIKTRGQQVTLSCSPISGHRSVSWYQQTPGQGLQFLFEYFSETQRNKGNFPGRFSGRQFSNSRSEMNVSTLELGDSALYLCASSRYREQGSNYGYTFGSGTRLTVV.

This clonotype was seen at least ten times. The chain's CDR3 is CASTLQGPQTEAFF. For the CDR3, the DNA is TGTGCCAGCACCTTACAGGGGCCGCAGACTGAAGCTTTCTTT. The V and J genes are TRBV12-3 or TRBV12-4 and TRBJ1-1, with 7 bases aligning to TRBD1. The CDR3 extends over 14 amino acids. V lost 7 bases, J lost 5 bases, and 10 bases stayed unmatched.

This clonotype occurred a few times. The chain has TRBV6-5 and TRBJ2-1; D not certain. CDR1 is MNHEY and CDR2 is SVGAGI in the germline V gene. This CDR3 region has 13 residues. V lost 6 bases and J 7 bases, leaving 13 bases between the germline ends. CDR3 nucleotides: TGTGCCAGCAGCTATCCCCTAGGGAATGAGCAGTTCTTC. It yields the protein CASSYPLGNEQFF.

This clonotype came up many times. The J gene is TRBJ2-7, the V gene TRBV5-1; perhaps TRBD1 as D (6 bases). The germline V and J ends were trimmed by 0 bases and 7 bases, with 11 bases remaining between them. The V gene's germline CDR1 is SGHRS and CDR2 YFSETQ. CDR3 length: 13 residues. Here the CDR3 DNA reads TGCGCCAGCAGCTTGGGGGGGCCTGAAGAGCAGTACGTC. It is translated as CASSLGGPEEQYV.

This clonotype showed up many times. An end of the junction does not agree with germline; a read error may underlie this. This chain connects TRBV12-3 or TRBV12-4 to TRBJ2-7; the D gene is possibly TRBD1 (6 bases). The CDR3 is made up of 11 amino acids. CDR3 in amino acids: CASSLGPRTDF. CDR3 nucleotides: TGTGCCAGCAGTTTAGGCCCCCGGACAGATTTC.

On this clonotype: One end of the junction fails to match germline, which may point to a read error. This sequence joins TRBV15 and TRBJ2-7; 9 bases are shared with TRBD2. Looked up from germline, CDR1 is LNHNV and CDR2 is YYDKDF (reference sequence). This CDR3 is built from 14 residues. This CDR3 reads CATSRSGTSYEQHF. The CDR3 nucleotides are TGTGCCACCAGCAGATCCGGGACTAGCTACGAGCAGCACTTT.

This clonotype was recorded at least ten times. The chain combines TRBV7-9 with TRBJ2-1, with a weak D call TRBD2 (6 bases). This CDR3 has 12 amino acids. The germline gives CDR1 SEHNR, CDR2 FQNEAQ (reference sequence). Trimming left V 5 bases short and J 5 bases short, with 7 bases between. The DNA for the CDR3 is TGTGCCAGCAGCCGGAGGGACAATGAGCAGTTCTTC. Residues: CASSRRDNEQFF.

This clonotype was picked up many times. The chain combines TRBV10-3 with TRBJ1-6; 8 bases agree with TRBD1. Per the germline V gene, CDR1 is ENHRY and CDR2 is SYGVKD. V lost 2 bases to trimming and J lost 10 bases; unmatched junction nucleotides: 4. The CDR3 consists of 14 residues. CDR3 amino acids: CAISETGQGSPLHF. The CDR3 nucleotides read TGTGCCATCAGTGAGACTGGACAGGGATCACCCCTCCACTTT.